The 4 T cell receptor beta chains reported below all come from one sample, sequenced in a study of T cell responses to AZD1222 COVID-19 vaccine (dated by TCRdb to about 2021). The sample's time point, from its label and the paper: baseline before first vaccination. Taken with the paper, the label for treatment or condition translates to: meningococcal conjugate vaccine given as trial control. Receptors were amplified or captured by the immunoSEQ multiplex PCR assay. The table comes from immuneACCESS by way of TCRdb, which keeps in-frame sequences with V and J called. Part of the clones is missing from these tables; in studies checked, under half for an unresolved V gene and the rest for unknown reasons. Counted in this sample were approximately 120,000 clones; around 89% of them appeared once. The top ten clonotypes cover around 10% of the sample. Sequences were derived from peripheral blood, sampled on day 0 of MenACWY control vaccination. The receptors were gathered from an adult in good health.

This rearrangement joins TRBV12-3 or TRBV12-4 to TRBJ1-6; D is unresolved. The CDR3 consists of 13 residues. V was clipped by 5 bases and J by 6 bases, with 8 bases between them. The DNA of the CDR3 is TGTGCCAGCAGTATCGGTGGTAATTCACCCCTCCACTTT. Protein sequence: CASSIGGNSPLHF.

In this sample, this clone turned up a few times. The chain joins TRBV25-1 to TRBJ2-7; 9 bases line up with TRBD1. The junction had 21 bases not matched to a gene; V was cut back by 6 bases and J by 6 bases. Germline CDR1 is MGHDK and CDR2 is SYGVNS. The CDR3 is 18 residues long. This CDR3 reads CASSLPSGGDRDFGEQYF. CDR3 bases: TGTGCCAGCAGCCTCCCGTCGGGCGGGGACAGGGATTTCGGCGAGCAGTACTTC.

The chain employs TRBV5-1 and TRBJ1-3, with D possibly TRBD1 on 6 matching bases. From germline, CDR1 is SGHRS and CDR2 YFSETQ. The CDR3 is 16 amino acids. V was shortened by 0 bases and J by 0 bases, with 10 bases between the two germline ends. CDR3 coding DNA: TGCGCCAGCAGCTTGGGTACAGGGTACTCTGGAAACACCATATATTTT. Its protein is CASSLGTGYSGNTIYF.

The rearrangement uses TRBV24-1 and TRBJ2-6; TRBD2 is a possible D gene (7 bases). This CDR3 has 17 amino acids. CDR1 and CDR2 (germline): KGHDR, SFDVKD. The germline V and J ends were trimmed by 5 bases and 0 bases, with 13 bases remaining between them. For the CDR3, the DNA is TGTGCCACCAGTGGGGCGGGGGCCTTCTCTGGGGCCAACGTCCTGACTTTC. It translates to CATSGAGAFSGANVLTF.